This TCR beta chain is from a study of cytomegalovirus exposure and HLA in healthy donors. For the study at large: Among over 300 genotyped donors, around 81% fell in the Caucasian-associated ancestry cluster.

The V and J ends lost 0 bases and 3 bases respectively, with 14 bases between them. The germline V gene encodes CDR1 LGHNA and CDR2 YSLEER. The CDR3 consists of 16 residues. The PCR ran on 60 Vbeta and 13 Jbeta primers. Assay used: immunoSEQ multiplex PCR; TCRdb lists only in-frame clones, some missing. The data show 85,000 to 95,000 clones, less than 80% seen once. This chain joins TRBV4-3 and TRBJ1-2; D gene uncertain. The source is a man aged 30 to 39 in good health and CMV-seropositive. Sequencing was carried out using PBMCs. CDR3 amino acids: CASSQDLSRTYYGYTF. The CDR3 DNA reads as TGCGCCAGCAGCCAAGATCTATCCCGAACCTACTATGGCTACACCTTC.